This T cell receptor beta chain was recorded in a study of CD8 T cells in Susac syndrome. Healthy donors were controls matched for age and sex. After extraction with the RNeasy kit, roughly 0.45 to 1 ug of the RNA was reverse transcribed using random hexamers. TCRdb reanalysed the immunoSEQ multiplex PCR reads using MiXCR and keeps one entry per CDR3 protein. The data hold about 130,000 distinct CDR3 sequences, with 90% to 95% observed a single time. Material: CD4+ T cells from PBMCs. The clonotype originates from a human donor in good health.

CDR3 in amino acids: CASSPAQSSGANVLTF. DNA of the CDR3: TGTGCCAGCAGTCCAGCGCAAAGCTCTGGGGCCAACGTCCTGACTTTC. The genes are TRBV27 and TRBJ2-6; no reliable D call. Per germline, CDR1 MNHEY and CDR2 SMNVEV (reference sequence). Trimming took 5 bases from V and 0 from J, leaving 11 bases between them. The CDR3 is made up of 16 amino acids.